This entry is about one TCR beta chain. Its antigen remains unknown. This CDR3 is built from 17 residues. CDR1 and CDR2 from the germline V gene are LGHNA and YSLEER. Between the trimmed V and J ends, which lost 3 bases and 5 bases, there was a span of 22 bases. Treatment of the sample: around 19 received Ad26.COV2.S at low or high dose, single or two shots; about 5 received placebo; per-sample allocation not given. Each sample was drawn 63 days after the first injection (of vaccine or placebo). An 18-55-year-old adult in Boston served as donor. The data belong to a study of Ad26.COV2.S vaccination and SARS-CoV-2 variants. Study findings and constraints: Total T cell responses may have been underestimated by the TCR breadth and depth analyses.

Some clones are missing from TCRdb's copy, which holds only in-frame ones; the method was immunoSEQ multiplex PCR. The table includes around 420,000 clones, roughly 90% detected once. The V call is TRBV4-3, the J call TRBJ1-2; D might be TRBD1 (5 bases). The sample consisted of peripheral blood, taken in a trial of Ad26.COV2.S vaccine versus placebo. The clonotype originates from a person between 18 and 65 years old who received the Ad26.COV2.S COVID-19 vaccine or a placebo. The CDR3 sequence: CASSQSLTSGTLYGYTF. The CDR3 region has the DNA TGCGCCAGCAGCCAGAGCCTTACGTCAGGGACTCTTTATGGCTACACCTTC.